The 29 T cell receptor beta chains below all came from one sample that was sequenced in a study of blood T cell repertoires in COVID-19 (dated by TCRdb to 2019 to 2021). Receptor libraries were prepared by the immunoSEQ multiplex PCR assay. The table comes from immuneACCESS by way of TCRdb, which keeps in-frame sequences with V and J called. Part of the clones is missing from these tables; in studies checked, under half for an unresolved V gene and the rest for unknown reasons. The sample yields over 200,000 clones; about 85% were counted once. Approximately 10% of the sample rests with the top ten. Sequencing was done on a sample of PBMCs or T cells enriched from blood (not recorded which). The receptors shown here come from a man between 25 and 39 years old who had recovered from COVID-19.

This sequence joins TRBV28 and TRBJ2-5, with TRBD2 as a possible D gene (7 bases). V lost 5 bases and J lost 4, with 17 bases in between. Germline V CDR1 and CDR2: MDHEN, SYDVKM. The CDR3 length is 15 residues. CDR3 amino acids: CASSGLGGLAETQYF. In DNA form, the CDR3 reads TGTGCCAGCAGTGGCTTGGGGGGGCTAGCAGAGACCCAGTACTTC.

The rearrangement uses TRBV7-2 and TRBJ2-1, with a tentative D call TRBD2 (6 bases). The germline V gene has CDR1 SGHTA and CDR2 FQGNSA. The CDR3 has 15 residues. Trimming stripped 1 base from V and 6 bases from J, with 13 bases between. CDR3 DNA sequence: TGTGCCAGCAGCTTAGTAGTTCTCGGGGGCAATGAGCAGTTCTTC. This encodes CASSLVVLGGNEQFF.

In its sample, this clone was seen once. This chain connects TRBV7-2 to TRBJ1-1; a weak D match, TRBD1 (6 bases). The CDR3 extends over 13 amino acids. Germline V gene lookup returns CDR1 SGHTA and CDR2 FQGNSA. V shed 2 bases and J shed 4 bases, with 8 bases lying between them. CDR3 coding DNA: TGTGCCAGCAGCTTACAGGGGAGCACTGAAGCTTTCTTT. Its translation is CASSLQGSTEAFF.

The chain uses TRBV7-9 and TRBJ2-7; 10 positions match TRBD1. The CDR3 is 16 amino acids. Germline V gives CDR1 SEHNR, CDR2 FQNEAQ (reference sequence). V lost 5 bases, J lost 2 bases, and 9 bases stayed unmatched. The CDR3 DNA follows: TGTGCCAGCAGCCCCCGCGGGACAGGGGAACCCTACGAGCAGTACTTC. Amino acid sequence: CASSPRGTGEPYEQYF.

In DNA, the CDR3 is TGTGCCAGTAGTATTTTCAGCGGGAATTTTCTCGAGCAGTACTTC. Translation: CASSIFSGNFLEQYF. The chain uses TRBV19 and TRBJ2-7, with TRBD2 matching over 7 bases. V shed 3 bases and J 6 bases; nucleotides not matched to a gene: 11. Germline V CDR1 and CDR2: LNHDA, SQIVND (reference sequence). The CDR3 loop spans 15 amino acids.

The rearrangement links TRBV6-5 to TRBJ2-2; D remains unclear. The CDR3 is 14 amino acids. V was shortened by 1 base and J by 5 bases, with 8 bases between the two germline ends. Germline V lookup: CDR1 MNHEY, CDR2 SVGAGI. The CDR3 DNA reads TGTGCCAGCAGTTACTTTAGAGAAACCGGGGAGCTGTTTTTT. Residues: CASSYFRETGELFF.

V gene TRBV28 combines with J gene TRBJ2-2; D is possibly TRBD1 (8 bases). The germline V and J ends were trimmed by 6 bases and 11 bases, with 19 bases remaining between them. The CDR3 consists of 14 residues. In germline, CDR1 is MDHEN, CDR2 SYDVKM. For the CDR3, the DNA is TGTGCCAGCAGGGGGGGGACAGGTCGTGGAGAGCTGTTTTTT. Protein: CASRGGTGRGELFF.

The genes are TRBV5-3 and TRBJ1-2; D uncertain. TRBV5-3 qualifies as an ORF whose function is uncertain. Trimming stripped 1 base from V and 8 bases from J, with 15 bases between. The CDR3 consists of 14 residues. The CDR3 DNA reads TGTGCCAGAAGCTTGCGGAGTATGCCCCACGGCTACACCTTC. Its protein is CARSLRSMPHGYTF.

Remarks on this clone: Other nucleotide sequences from this sample produce the same CDR3. This chain connects TRBV7-3 to TRBJ1-1; tentatively, D is TRBD1 (5 bases). This CDR3 spans 13 amino acids. CDR1 is SGHTA, CDR2 FQGTGA, per germline. V was trimmed by 6 bases and J by 1 base, leaving 9 bases between them. In DNA form, the CDR3 reads TGTGCCAGCAGTTCCGACAGGAACACTGAAGCTTTCTTT. Amino acid sequence: CASSSDRNTEAFF.

The rearrangement joins TRBV30 to TRBJ2-7; unclear D gene. Germline V gene lookup returns CDR1 GTSNPN and CDR2 SVGIG (reference sequence). This CDR3 region has 12 residues. The V end was cut by 2 bases, the J end by 3 bases, with 8 bases between. CDR3 sequence (DNA): TGTGCCTGGAGTATAACAGACTACGAGCAGTACTTC. It yields the protein CAWSITDYEQYF.

The chain joins TRBV6-5 to TRBJ1-1; D is unresolved. Trimming pared 6 bases from V and 5 bases from J, leaving 13 bases between. Per germline, CDR1 MNHEY and CDR2 SVGAGI. CDR3 length: 13 amino acids. CDR3 loop: CASSHNGRTEAFF. CDR3 nucleotide sequence: TGTGCCAGCAGCCACAACGGGAGGACTGAAGCTTTCTTT.

The J gene is TRBJ2-1, the V gene TRBV27, with 9 bases that match TRBD2. CDR1 and CDR2 (germline): MNHEY, SMNVEV (reference sequence). CDR3 length: 15 residues. The junction had 7 bases not matched to a gene; V was cut back by 4 bases and J by 6 bases. CDR3 in amino acids: CASSWGTSLFNEQFF. The DNA of the CDR3 is TGTGCCAGCAGTTGGGGGACTAGCCTCTTCAATGAGCAGTTCTTC.

The V call is TRBV14, the J call TRBJ2-2; D is possibly TRBD1 (6 bases). V shed 6 bases and J shed 6 bases, with 17 bases lying between them. Germline V CDR1 and CDR2: SGHDN, FVKESK. The CDR3 loop spans 15 amino acids. The CDR3 region has the DNA TGTGCCAGCAGAAAAACAGGGTTCCCGTCCGGGGAGCTGTTTTTT. This gives the protein CASRKTGFPSGELFF.

V and J are TRBV7-2 and TRBJ2-7; D is ambiguous. The J call is uncertain, as TRBJ2-1 better fits the DNA end. Germline loops: CDR1 SGHTA, CDR2 FQGNSA. The CDR3 runs to 17 residues. The CDR3 spells CASSLAGSGPYLRGQFF. The CDR3 DNA reads TGTGCCAGCAGCTTAGCCGGGTCAGGACCCTATTTGAGAGGGCAGTTCTTC.

As regards this clone: Within the sample, other DNA sequences also encode this same CDR3. The chain combines TRBV3-1 (or the pseudogene TRBV3-2) with TRBJ2-3; 9 nucleotides match TRBD2. The CDR3 totals 16 residues. Germline V lookup: CDR1 LGHDT, CDR2 YNNKEL (reference sequence). V shed 4 bases, J shed 3 bases, and the junction held 8 bases outside the gene matches. CDR3 loop: CASSPYSGSSTDTQYF. DNA of the CDR3: TGTGCCAGCAGCCCTTATAGCGGGAGTTCAACAGATACGCAGTATTTT.

This chain links TRBV7-9 with TRBJ2-1; tentatively, D is TRBD2 (6 bases). V dropped 2 bases and J dropped 5 bases, with 13 bases sitting between them. The CDR3 totals 15 residues. CDR1 and CDR2 (germline): SEHNR, FQNEAQ (reference sequence). CDR3 DNA: TGTGCCAGCAGCTTACTAGCGCGGAGAGACAATGAGCAGTTCTTC. Its translation: CASSLLARRDNEQFF.

The chain combines TRBV6-5 with TRBJ1-5; maybe TRBD1 (5 bases). The CDR3 runs 13 residues. CDR1 and CDR2 (germline): MNHEY, SVGAGI. Between the trimmed V and J ends, which lost 7 bases and 5 bases, there was a span of 12 bases. The CDR3 DNA follows: TGTGCCAGCACCACAGGACGGGATCAGCCCCAGCATTTT. As protein: CASTTGRDQPQHF.

J is TRBJ1-1 and V is TRBV28; no clear D. The V end was cut by 7 bases, the J end by 0 bases, with 18 bases between. The germline CDR1 and CDR2 sequences are MDHEN and SYDVKM. This CDR3 is 16 amino acids long. CDR3 protein: CASKLSGPAVNTEAFF. The CDR3 DNA reads as TGTGCCAGCAAACTATCGGGTCCGGCAGTGAACACTGAAGCTTTCTTT.

The chain is built from TRBV19 and TRBJ2-7; D gene ambiguous. The CDR3 is made up of 12 amino acids. Trimming cost V 2 bases and J 4 bases, with 6 bases left between them. Germline assignment: CDR1 LNHDA and CDR2 SQIVND (reference sequence). This chain's CDR3 is CASSINGYEQYF. The CDR3, as DNA: TGTGCCAGTAGTATAAACGGTTACGAGCAGTACTTC.

The chain is built from TRBV25-1 and TRBJ1-1; 8 bases are a match to TRBD1. CDR3 length: 15 amino acids. CDR1 MGHDK and CDR2 SYGVNS come from the germline V gene. V lost 6 bases and J lost 6; bases outside the gene matches: 12. CDR3 in amino acids: CASSLQGAGQSEAFF. The CDR3 nucleotides are TGTGCCAGCAGCCTGCAGGGGGCGGGTCAGTCTGAAGCTTTCTTT.

This chain uses TRBV5-6 with TRBJ2-2, with TRBD1 matching 8 bases. This CDR3 has 16 residues. The J segment lost 6 bases and the V segment lost 4 bases, leaving 11 bases of the junction unmatched. From germline, CDR1 is SGHDT and CDR2 YYEEEE. This CDR3 is CASSLRTGLGAGELFF. CDR3 in DNA: TGTGCCAGCAGCCTCAGGACAGGGTTGGGGGCCGGGGAGCTGTTTTTT.

The chain carries TRBV3-1 (or the pseudogene TRBV3-2) and TRBJ1-6, with D perhaps TRBD1 (6 bases). V shed 1 base and J shed 0 bases, with 16 bases lying between them. The CDR3 spans 19 residues. Germline V lookup: CDR1 LGHDT, CDR2 YNNKEL (reference sequence). CDR3 loop: CASSQGQALRSSYNSPLHF. CDR3 DNA sequence: TGTGCCAGCAGCCAAGGACAGGCTTTAAGGAGCTCCTATAATTCACCCCTCCACTTT.

The rearrangement uses TRBV5-6 and TRBJ1-2; D gene unclear. The CDR3 loop spans 12 amino acids. V lost 3 bases and J 4 bases, leaving 7 bases between the germline ends. Germline-derived CDR1 and CDR2 are SGHDT and YYEEEE. In DNA form, the CDR3 reads TGTGCCAGCAGCTCGGGGAGCTATGGCTACACCTTC. The encoded protein is CASSSGSYGYTF.

This chain uses TRBV6-5 with TRBJ1-6; 9 nucleotides match TRBD1. With V trimmed by 4 bases and J by 9 bases, 4 bases remained unmatched. Germline V gives CDR1 MNHEY, CDR2 SVGAGI. The CDR3 is 14 residues long. The CDR3 DNA sequence: TGTGCCAGCAGTTGGACAGGGGCCGGTTCACCCCTCCACTTT. As protein: CASSWTGAGSPLHF.

The chain employs TRBV27 and TRBJ2-2, with 9 bases aligning to TRBD1. V was pared by 4 bases and J by 6 bases, with 9 bases of the junction left unmatched. Germline CDR1 reads MNHEY; CDR2 reads SMNVEV (reference sequence). The CDR3 runs 16 residues. CDR3 in amino acids: CASSSFGQGHAGELFF. The CDR3 coding sequence is TGTGCCAGCAGTTCCTTCGGACAGGGGCATGCCGGGGAGCTGTTTTTT.

The chain uses TRBV11-2 and TRBJ1-5; no reliable D call. V was trimmed by 5 bases and J by 3 bases, leaving 8 bases between them. The CDR3 is 13 amino acids. The germline gives CDR1 SGHAT, CDR2 FQNNGV. Here the CDR3 reads CASSLRDNQPQHF. The CDR3 DNA sequence: TGTGCCAGCAGCCTACGTGACAATCAGCCCCAGCATTTT.

The J gene is TRBJ2-2, the V gene TRBV7-9; TRBD2 is a possible D gene (5 bases). The V end lost 2 bases, the J end lost 7 bases, and 8 bases lay between the germline ends. The CDR3 spans 13 residues. Germline assignment: CDR1 SEHNR and CDR2 FQNEAQ (reference sequence). The CDR3 nucleotides are TGTGCCAGCAGCTTATTGGCGGGCGGGGAGCTGTTTTTT. It codes for CASSLLAGGELFF. Full variable domain (missing parts from reference TRBV7-9 and TRBJ2-2): DTGVSQNPRHKITKRGQNVTFRCDPISEHNRLYWYRQTLGQGPEFLTYFQNEAQLEKSRLLSDRFSAERPKGSFSTLEIQRTEQGDSAMYLCASSLLAGGELFFGEGSRLTVL.

This sequence joins TRBV28 and TRBJ1-2, with no clear D. Germline loops: CDR1 MDHEN, CDR2 SYDVKM. CDR3 length: 13 amino acids. Trimming took off 6 bases at V and 3 bases at J, with 11 bases between the two ends. CDR3 in amino acids: CASSLGRDYGYTF. CDR3 bases: TGTGCCAGCAGCCTTGGGAGGGACTATGGCTACACCTTC.

The V gene is TRBV9, the J gene TRBJ2-7, with D tentatively TRBD2 (6 bases). The CDR3 runs 16 residues. Germline lookup yields CDR1 SGDLS and CDR2 YYNGEE. Trimming removed 0 bases at V and 6 bases at J, with 19 bases between. The CDR3 region is CASSVDPGVQGGEQYF. In nucleotides, the CDR3 is TGTGCCAGCAGCGTAGATCCGGGAGTTCAAGGAGGCGAGCAGTACTTC.